Only a few counts were recorded for the clone carrying this TCR beta chain. The protocol attached unique molecular identifiers to individual cDNA molecules. TCRdb reanalysed the 5' RACE reads using MiXCR and keeps one entry per CDR3 protein. Of 34,000 or so distinct CDR3 sequences listed, roughly 9.3% are singletons. CDR1 is SGHNT, CDR2 YYREEE, per germline (reference sequence). The length of the CDR3 is 15 residues. Trimming at V came to 4 bases and at J to 4 bases, leaving 4 bases not matched to a gene. This sample is part of a study of early T cells in non-severe SARS-CoV-2 infection. Sequenced material: whole blood. This sequence was found in an adult who was a healthcare worker with PCR-confirmed SARS-CoV-2 infection or an uninfected control (not recorded which). The V and J genes are TRBV5-4 and TRBJ2-1, with 11 bases fitting TRBD2. CDR3 sequence: CASSPTSGGYNEQFF. In DNA, the CDR3 is TGTGCCAGCAGCCCAACTAGCGGGGGTTACAATGAGCAGTTCTTC.